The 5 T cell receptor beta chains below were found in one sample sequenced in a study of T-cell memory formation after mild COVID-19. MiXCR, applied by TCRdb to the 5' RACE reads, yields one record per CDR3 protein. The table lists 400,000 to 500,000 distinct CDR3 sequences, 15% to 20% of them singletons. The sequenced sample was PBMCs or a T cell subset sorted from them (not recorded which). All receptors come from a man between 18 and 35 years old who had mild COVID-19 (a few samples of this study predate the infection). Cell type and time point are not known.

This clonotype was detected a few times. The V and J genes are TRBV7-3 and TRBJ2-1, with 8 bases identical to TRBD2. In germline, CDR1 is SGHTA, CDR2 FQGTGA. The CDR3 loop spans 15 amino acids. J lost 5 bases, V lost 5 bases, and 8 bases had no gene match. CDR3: CASSPSPAGDNEQFF. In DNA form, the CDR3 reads TGTGCCAGCAGCCCTTCTCCAGCGGGGGACAATGAGCAGTTCTTC.

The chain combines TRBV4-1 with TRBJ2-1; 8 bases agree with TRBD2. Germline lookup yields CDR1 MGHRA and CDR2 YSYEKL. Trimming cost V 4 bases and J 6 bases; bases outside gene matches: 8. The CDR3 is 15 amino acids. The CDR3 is CASSLAGSLGNEQFF. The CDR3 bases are TGCGCCAGCAGCCTAGCGGGGTCCCTAGGCAATGAGCAGTTCTTC.

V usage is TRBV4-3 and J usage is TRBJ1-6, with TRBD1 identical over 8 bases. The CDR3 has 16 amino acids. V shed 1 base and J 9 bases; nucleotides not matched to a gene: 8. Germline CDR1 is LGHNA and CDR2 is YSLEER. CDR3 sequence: CASSQGAGQGVSPLHF. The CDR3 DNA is TGCGCCAGCAGCCAAGGGGCCGGACAGGGCGTTTCACCCCTCCACTTT.

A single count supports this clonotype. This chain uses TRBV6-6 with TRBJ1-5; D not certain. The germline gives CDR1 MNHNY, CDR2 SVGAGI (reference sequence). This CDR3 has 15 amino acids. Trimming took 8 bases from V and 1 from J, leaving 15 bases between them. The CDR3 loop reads CASYTQQMSNQPQHF. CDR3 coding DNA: TGTGCCAGCTACACCCAACAGATGAGCAATCAGCCCCAGCATTTT.

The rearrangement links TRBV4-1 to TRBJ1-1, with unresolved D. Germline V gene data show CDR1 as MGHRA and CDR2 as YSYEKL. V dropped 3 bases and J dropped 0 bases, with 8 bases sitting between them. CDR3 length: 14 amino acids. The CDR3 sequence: CASSHSDMNTEAFF. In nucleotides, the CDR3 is TGCGCCAGCAGCCACAGTGATATGAACACTGAAGCTTTCTTT.